The 2 T cell receptor beta chains below were found in one sample sequenced in a study of CD8 T cells in Susac syndrome (dated by TCRdb to the late 2010s). Library prep was done by the immunoSEQ multiplex PCR assay. RNA was extracted with the RNeasy kit and about 0.5 to 1 ug was reverse transcribed using random hexamers. Through fastp at Q25 and MiXCR, TCRdb rebuilt clones from the public reads, retaining in-frame beta chains. Entries that share a CDR3 protein sequence are merged under the most common genes and DNA. The sample records approximately 150,000 distinct CDR3 sequences, roughly 93% of which are singletons. Of the sample, just over 0.13% is held by the ten largest clones. Sequences were obtained from CD4+ T cells from PBMCs. Receptors were obtained from a human donor in good health.

V gene TRBV12-3 or TRBV12-4 combines with J gene TRBJ1-2; TRBD1 might be the D (6 bases). The CDR3 is 12 residues long. The V gene lost 6 bases and the J gene lost 8 bases, with 13 bases spanning the gap. In nucleotides, the CDR3 is TGTGCCAGCAGCGTAGACAGGCTGGGCTACACCTTC. This translates into CASSVDRLGYTF.

This chain links TRBV2 with TRBJ1-1, with a tentative D call TRBD1 (5 bases). CDR1 SNHLY and CDR2 FYNNEI come from the germline V gene. V gave up 4 bases and J gave up 4 bases, with 10 bases separating them. The CDR3 spans 13 residues. The DNA for the CDR3 is TGTGCCAGCAGTGTCTGGCAGGGCACTGAAGCTTTCTTT. Protein product: CASSVWQGTEAFF. The full variable domain, its missing parts supplied by reference TRBV2 and TRBJ1-1, is EPEVTQTPSHQVTQMGQEVILRCVPISNHLYFYWYRQILGQKVEFLVSFYNNEISEKSEIFDDQFSVERPDGSNFTLKIRSTKLEDSAMYFCASSVWQGTEAFFGQGTRLTVV.